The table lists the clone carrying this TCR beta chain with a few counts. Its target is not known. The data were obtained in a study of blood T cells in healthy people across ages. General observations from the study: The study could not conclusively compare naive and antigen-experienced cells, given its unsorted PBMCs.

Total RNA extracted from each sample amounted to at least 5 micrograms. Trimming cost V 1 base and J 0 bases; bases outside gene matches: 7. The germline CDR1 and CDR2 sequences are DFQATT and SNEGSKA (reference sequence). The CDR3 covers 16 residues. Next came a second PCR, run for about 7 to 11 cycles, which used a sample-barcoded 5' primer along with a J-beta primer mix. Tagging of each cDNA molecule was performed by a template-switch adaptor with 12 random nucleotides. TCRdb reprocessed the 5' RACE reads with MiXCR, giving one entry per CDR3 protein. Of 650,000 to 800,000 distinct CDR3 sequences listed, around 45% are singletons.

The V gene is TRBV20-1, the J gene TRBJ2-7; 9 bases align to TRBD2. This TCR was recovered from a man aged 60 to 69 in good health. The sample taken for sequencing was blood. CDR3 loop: CSARVFRAGGSYEQYF. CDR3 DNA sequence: TGCAGTGCTAGAGTATTTAGAGCGGGGGGCTCCTACGAGCAGTACTTC.